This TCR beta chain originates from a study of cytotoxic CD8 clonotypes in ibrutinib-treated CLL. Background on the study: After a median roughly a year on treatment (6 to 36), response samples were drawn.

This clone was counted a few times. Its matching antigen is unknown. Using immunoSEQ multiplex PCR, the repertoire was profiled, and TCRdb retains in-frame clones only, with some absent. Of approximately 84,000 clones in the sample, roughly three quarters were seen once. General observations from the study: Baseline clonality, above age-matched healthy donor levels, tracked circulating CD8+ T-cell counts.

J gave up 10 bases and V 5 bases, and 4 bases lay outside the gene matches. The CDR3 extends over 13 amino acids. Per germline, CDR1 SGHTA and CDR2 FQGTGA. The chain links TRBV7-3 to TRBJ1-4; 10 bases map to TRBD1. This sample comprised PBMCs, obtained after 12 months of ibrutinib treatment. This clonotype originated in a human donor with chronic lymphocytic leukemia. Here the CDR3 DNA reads TGTGCCAGCAGCCCAGGACAGGGGGGAAAACTGTTTTTT. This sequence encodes CASSPGQGGKLFF.